This T cell receptor beta chain was identified in a study of blood T cell repertoires in COVID-19. Study overall: PBMCs, B-cell-depleted T cells, or T cells provided the cDNA or gDNA that made up the material.

The V and J ends lost 6 bases and 5 bases, in that order; junction bases with no gene match: 3. Per germline, CDR1 WNHNN and CDR2 SYGVQD (reference sequence). The CDR3 runs 14 residues. Original methodology: Cell counts per sample came from amplifying reference gene primers. Here immunoSEQ multiplex PCR was the method, and the copy in TCRdb shows in-frame clones only, minus some. The DNA gave D and trimming, while V, J and clone size come from that table. In the table there are approximately 70,000 clones, 80% to 95% of which are singletons. Enrollment of patients from Seattle took place during active infection, with longitudinal follow-up.

The sample was peripheral blood. The chain employs TRBV10-1 and TRBJ2-3; 12 nucleotides match TRBD2. The clonotype originates from a man in his forties or fifties with COVID-19, enrolled during active disease. Here the CDR3 DNA reads TGCGCCAGCAGCCAACTAGCGGGAGGAGATACGCAGTATTTT. Amino acid sequence: CASSQLAGGDTQYF.